The entry below gives a single T cell receptor (beta chain) sequence along with its context. Some clones are missing from TCRdb's copy, which holds only in-frame ones; the method was immunoSEQ multiplex PCR. The sample comprises 95,000 to 130,000 clones, around 94% of which are singletons, and 1.5% to 2% rests with the top ten. This CDR3 has 16 residues. V shed 5 bases and J 4 bases; nucleotides not matched to a gene: 4. Germline CDR1 reads SEHNR; CDR2 reads FQNEAQ (reference sequence). The source of the sample is a study of T cell responses to AZD1222 COVID-19 vaccine. The chain carries TRBV7-9 and TRBJ2-2, with 13 bases matching TRBD2. The starting material was peripheral blood, obtained 28 days after the second AZD1222 dose. The receptor was derived from an adult who received the AZD1222 COVID-19 vaccine. The CDR3 DNA reads TGTGCCAGCAGCCCAAGACTAGCGGGAGGCACCGGGGAGCTGTTTTTT. Translated: CASSPRLAGGTGELFF.